This TCR beta chain was recorded in a study of T cells in Graves' hyperthyroidism and ophthalmopathy. Study-wide findings and caveats: Separation of ophthalmopathy from stable hyperthyroidism was achieved by a 13 V-J model.

TCR beta CDR3 regions were amplified from RNA. The HTBI primer set served for first-round RT-PCR of the TCR CDR3. TCRdb reprocessed the multiplex PCR reads with MiXCR, giving one entry per CDR3 protein. The sample has under 300,000 distinct CDR3 sequences, just over 14% seen once. Deletions cut 1 base from V and 3 bases from J, with 10 bases between. The germline V gene has CDR1 SGDLS and CDR2 YYNGEE. This CDR3 is 15 amino acids long. Remarks on this clonotype: The antigen remains undetermined.

From more than 9 ml of fresh peripheral blood, PBMCs were isolated. V and J are TRBV9 and TRBJ1-4, with a tentative D call TRBD1 (6 bases). The receptor's source is a woman in her thirties or forties with Graves' hyperthyroidism that later progressed to Graves' ophthalmopathy. Material: blood. DNA for the CDR3: TGTGCCAGCAGCGTAACGGGACACGCTAATGAAAAACTGTTTTTT. Translated, it gives CASSVTGHANEKLFF.